One and the same sample provided the 21 T cell receptor beta chains below, sequenced in a study of tumor and adjacent non-tumor tissue in lung cancer. The template was RNA from unsorted bulk tissue. This non-tumor lung sample came from over 3 cm beyond the tumor edge. A modified ARM-PCR protocol with three rounds of nested PCR amplified TCRbeta. TCRdb re-called the multiplex PCR reads with MiXCR, one entry per CDR3 protein. The sample records 65,000 to 85,000 distinct CDR3 sequences, 75% to 85% being singletons. Source material: distant non-tumor lung tissue. Receptors originate from a man aged 60 to 69 with non-small cell lung cancer.

This chain joins TRBV27 and TRBJ2-3; D might be TRBD1 (5 bases). V was trimmed by 4 bases and J by 11 bases, leaving 13 bases between them. CDR1 is MNHEY and CDR2 is SMNVEV in the germline V gene (reference sequence). The CDR3 loop spans 12 amino acids. CDR3 DNA sequence: TGTGCCAGCAGTTATCAGGGTGTGAGGCAGTATTTT. Translation gives CASSYQGVRQYF.

In the case of this clonotype: At one of its ends the junction is not consistent with the germline gene, which may arise from a read error. The V and J genes are TRBV7-2 and TRBJ2-5, with a possible D match to TRBD2 (5 bases). The CDR3 is 15 residues long. Germline CDR1 SGHTA, CDR2 FQGNSA. The DNA for the CDR3 is TGTGCCAGCAGTTCCATTCAAGGAGGAACAGAGACGCAGTACTTC. Its protein product is CASSSIQGGTETQYF.

The V gene is TRBV30, the J gene TRBJ1-2, with D uncertain. Trimming took 4 bases from V and 4 from J, leaving 16 bases between them. The CDR3 spans 14 residues. Germline values: CDR1 GTSNPN, CDR2 SVGIG (reference sequence). CDR3 sequence: CAWIPGRLIYGYTF. The CDR3 DNA reads as TGTGCCTGGATTCCAGGCAGACTGATCTATGGCTACACCTTC.

For this clonotype: This clone may be a read error of a much larger clone one base away. The V gene is TRBV6-5, the J gene TRBJ1-1; tentatively, D is TRBD1 (6 bases). This CDR3 is built from 13 residues. CDR1 and CDR2 (germline): MNHEY, SVGAGI. CDR3 sequence reads: CASSEPGGTGAFF. For the CDR3, the DNA is TGTGCCAGCAGTGAGCCCGGGGGCACTGGAGCTTTCTTT.

About this clonotype: Germline is not matched at one junction end, which may reflect a read error. J is TRBJ2-7 and V is TRBV6-5; TRBD2 matches at 7 bases. This CDR3 is built from 15 residues. Germline-derived CDR1 and CDR2 are MNHEY and SVGAGI. CDR3 in DNA: TGTGACAGCAGTTACTCGAGGCGGGAGACGGTCGTGCAGTACTTC. It encodes CDSSYSRRETVVQYF.

The rearrangement uses TRBV29-1 and TRBJ2-7, with TRBD1 matching 9 bases. The length of the CDR3 is 12 residues. Germline assignment: CDR1 SQVTM and CDR2 ANQGSEA. Trimming took 6 bases from V and 2 from J; bases not matched to a gene: 2. The CDR3 loop is CSVGTGTYEQYF. The DNA of the CDR3 is TGCAGCGTCGGGACAGGGACCTACGAGCAGTACTTC.

This chain connects TRBV29-1 to TRBJ2-3; D might be TRBD2 (6 bases). This CDR3 has 15 residues. CDR1 is SQVTM and CDR2 is ANQGSEA in the germline V gene. V was shortened by 6 bases and J by 3 bases, with 19 bases between the two germline ends. The CDR3 sequence is CSVIPLVGRTDTQYF. CDR3 sequence (DNA): TGCAGCGTAATCCCACTAGTGGGGAGGACAGATACGCAGTATTTT.

This clonotype was observed a few times. A read error may produce the germline difference seen at one junction end. The chain uses TRBV29-1 and TRBJ2-1, with TRBD1 matching 8 bases. Germline CDR1 reads SQVTM; CDR2 reads ANQGSEA. This CDR3 region has 14 residues. The CDR3: CSVQGQEAAREQFF. The CDR3 nucleotides read TGTAGCGTTCAGGGACAGGAGGCGGCCCGCGAGCAGTTCTTC.

Note on this clonotype: The conserved phenylalanine or tryptophan normally closing the CDR3 is absent here, so this likely arose from a read error. CDR3 nucleotide sequence: TGCAGCATTGGGACAGGGGCCTACGGGCAGTACTTA. Translating gives CSIGTGAYGQYL. V usage is TRBV29-1 and J usage is TRBJ2-7; TRBD1 matches at 10 bases. CDR1 and CDR2 (germline): SQVTM, ANQGSEA. This CDR3 is built from 12 residues.

The chain couples TRBV29-1 to TRBJ2-5; 7 bases are shared with TRBD2. The CDR3 has 14 amino acids. Trimming at V came to 8 bases and at J to 3 bases, leaving 12 bases not matched to a gene. Germline V gene data show CDR1 as SQVTM and CDR2 as ANQGSEA. The CDR3, as DNA: TGCAGCATTGCCGGTGGACTAGTAGAAGAGACCCAGTACTTC. Protein sequence: CSIAGGLVEETQYF.

As concerns this clonotype: The CDR3 ends on some other residue instead of the conserved phenylalanine or tryptophan, so this is likely a read error. This rearrangement joins TRBV28 to TRBJ2-6, with 9 positions matching TRBD1. In germline, CDR1 is MDHEN, CDR2 SYDVKM. This CDR3 contains 19 residues. The CDR3 loop is CASSLEAGQGRAGAYVLTI. The DNA for the CDR3 is TGTGCCAGCAGTTTGGAGGCCGGACAGGGGAGGGCTGGGGCCTACGTCCTGACTATC.

This clonotype showed up just a few times. The junction departs from the called germline gene at one end, perhaps through a read error. The chain uses TRBV11-1 and TRBJ2-5; D remains ambiguous. There are 14 residues in the CDR3. CDR1 is SGHAT, CDR2 FQDESV, per germline (reference sequence). CDR3 sequence: CASSKDTYQETKYF. In DNA form, the CDR3 reads TGTGCTAGCAGCAAAGACACATACCAAGAGACCAAGTACTTC.

In regard to this clonotype: One end of the junction is discordant with germline, which a read error may explain. In DNA form, the CDR3 reads TGTGCCAACAGTTTTGATGGGGGCACTGGGGTGCTGTTTTTT. It is translated as CANSFDGGTGVLFF. The chain uses TRBV28 and TRBJ2-2; D is possibly TRBD1 (6 bases). Per the germline V gene, CDR1 is MDHEN and CDR2 is SYDVKM. This CDR3 region has 14 residues.

About this clonotype: Germline is not matched at one junction end, which may reflect a read error. The chain is built from TRBV6-5 and TRBJ1-1, with D unclear. Germline V gives CDR1 MNHEY, CDR2 SVGAGI. This CDR3 comprises 15 residues. The CDR3 nucleotides are TGTACCAGCAATGAGTCGAGGAGAGGAGGCACTGAAGCTTTCTTT. Protein: CTSNESRRGGTEAFF.

This clonotype was counted many times. The chain combines TRBV14 with TRBJ2-7; 9 bases line up with TRBD2. V shed 3 bases, J shed 1 base, and the junction held 16 bases outside the gene matches. CDR1 is SGHDN, CDR2 FVKESK, per germline. The CDR3 runs 19 residues. The CDR3 here is CASSQIFLAGPKYSYEQYF. The DNA of the CDR3 is TGTGCCAGCAGCCAGATTTTCCTAGCGGGACCTAAGTATTCCTACGAGCAGTACTTC.

Note on this clonotype: The CDR3 end shows no conserved phenylalanine or tryptophan, and so a read error is likely. Because the CDR3's place on the DNA is in doubt, the DNA is left out and the CDR3 is given as listed by TCRdb. This chain joins TRBV6-1 and TRBJ2-1; the D call in the table, TRBD2, was not verified against the DNA. Inclusive of both ends, the CDR3 amounts to 14 amino acids. Germline CDR1 and CDR2: MNHNS and SASEGT. The CDR3 loop reads CASSDIAGGSEEFI.

Details on this clonotype: Because the CDR3 is missing its conserved closing phenylalanine or tryptophan, this is likely a read error. No DNA is shown, since the ends of the CDR3 on it are uncertain; the CDR3 is the one TCRdb lists. The chain is built from TRBV29-1 and TRBJ2-7; TRBD1, as called in the table, went unchecked against the DNA. Per germline, CDR1 SQVTM and CDR2 ANQGSEA. The CDR3 is 14 residues long, counting both termini. CDR3 residues: CSVIDRDRGNEQHL.

This clonotype was seen a handful of times. The chain carries TRBV12-3 or TRBV12-4 and TRBJ1-2; D may be TRBD1 (5 bases). The CDR3 runs to 15 residues. The germline V and J ends were trimmed by 5 bases and 0 bases, with 13 bases remaining between them. As DNA, the CDR3 is TGTGCCAGCAGTCGAGGGACCTCAGCTAACTATGGCTACACCTTC. It translates to CASSRGTSANYGYTF.

A word on this clonotype: A read error may account for a junction end that differs from germline. This chain joins TRBV4-1 and TRBJ2-5, with 11 positions matching TRBD2. The CDR3 runs to 14 residues. From germline, CDR1 is MGHRA and CDR2 YSYEKL. The CDR3 DNA reads as TGCGCCAGCAGAGTAGCGGGAGGGTTTGGGGCCCTGTATTTC. Its protein is CASRVAGGFGALYF.

Points on this clonotype: One junction end disagrees with the germline gene, perhaps due to a read error. This sequence joins TRBV11-2 and TRBJ2-7; D unresolved. The CDR3 consists of 14 residues. Germline V gene lookup returns CDR1 SGHAT and CDR2 FQNNGV. The CDR3 here is CTSNLDKGRYEQYF. The CDR3 DNA reads TGTACCAGCAACTTAGACAAGGGTCGCTACGAGCAGTACTTC.

This clonotype was detected many times. The chain couples TRBV28 to TRBJ2-5; 7 nucleotides match TRBD1. The CDR3 is 17 amino acids. Germline V gives CDR1 MDHEN, CDR2 SYDVKM. V was clipped by 6 bases and J by 5 bases; unmatched bases: 18. In nucleotides, the CDR3 is TGTGCCAGCAGCTCGACACAGGGGAGAGCCAATTGGGAGACCCAGTACTTC. Its translation is CASSSTQGRANWETQYF.